This record covers a single T cell receptor beta chain. The antigen remains undetermined. These data are taken from a study of T-cell reconstitution after alpha-beta-depleted transplantation in children. The CDR3 covers 16 residues. V was shortened by 1 base and J by 2 bases, with 12 bases between the two germline ends. Germline CDR1 reads SGHDN; CDR2 reads FVKESK. It was with unique molecular identifiers that the TCRbeta library was prepared. TCRdb reprocessed the PCR reads with MiXCR, giving one entry per CDR3 protein. The table shows under 850,000 distinct CDR3 sequences, with 13% occurring only once. Study-level points and caveats: Most T-cell counts and diversity one year after the transplant came from T cells that were newly produced. Surviving recipient T cells and thymic progenitors produced the high day-60 TCRbeta diversity seen in some patients. There were reportedly several hundred expanded graft clones from which alpha-beta T cells came about two months after transplant.

This receptor was identified in a girl under 10 years old with congenital amegakaryocytic thrombocytopenia, due to receive a stem cell transplant. This specimen consisted of PBMCs, obtained before TCRalphabeta/CD19-depleted stem cell transplant. V usage is TRBV14 and J usage is TRBJ2-1; no firm D call. DNA of the CDR3: TGTGCCAGCAGCCAAGCATTGGCCGTTACCTACAATGAGCAGTTCTTC. This encodes CASSQALAVTYNEQFF.